Reported below is one T cell receptor beta chain. Its antigen target is currently unknown. Nothing much larger sits one base from this clone, and base qualities are not available. This sample was sequenced with an Illumina HiSeq 2500. Quantitative 5'-RACE with molecular barcodes was the method used to prepare the TCR beta libraries. The study's own analysis went as follows. Disease-linked TCR variants were identified with a new computational method built on a probabilistic model of VDJ rearrangement. TCRdb reprocessed the public reads (quality trimming at Q25 with fastp, clone calling with MiXCR) and kept in-frame beta chains. Every entry covers one CDR3 protein and lists the most common genes and DNA from its rows. The V and J calls and clone size come from TCRdb's table, not from the authors' own analysis. For this sample the table gives 200,000 to 250,000 distinct CDR3 sequences, of which about a quarter were detected only once. About 7% of the sample is held by the ten biggest clonotypes.

The data belong to a study of CD8 T cells in ankylosing spondylitis (dated by TCRdb to 2016 to 2017). Regarding the research as a whole: The study profiled T cell receptor beta repertoires in healthy donors and ankylosing spondylitis patients to find disease-linked TCR variants. Peripheral blood was sampled, and synovial fluid was also collected from ankylosing spondylitis patients. The full study cohort comprised 25 ankylosing spondylitis patients and over a hundred healthy donors. The paper's findings and limits, for the study overall: Some motif variants were previously reported in synovial fluid and blood of reactive arthritis patients, suggesting common disease-initiation mechanisms. According to the report, matched synovial fluid samples from ankylosing spondylitis patients were significantly enriched for the disease-linked clones. A TCR beta motif made up of about eight highly homologous amino acid variants appeared to be characteristic of blood from ankylosing spondylitis patients. The disease-linked clones had a CD8+ phenotype and were found at relatively low frequencies in peripheral blood.

The CDR3 holds 12 amino acids from the cysteine to the phenylalanine. Just the 36-base CDR3 DNA is kept, in frame starting at base 1. CDR1 is given as DFQATT and CDR2 as SNEGSKA, both from the germline V gene (reference sequence). V is pared back by 6 bases and J by 7 bases, with 10 bases lying between the germline termini. The sample comprised blood, either unsorted or a sorted T cell fraction (not recorded which). The chain was built from TRBV20-1 and TRBJ1-6; no D segment can be confidently identified. This TCR derives from a male donor with ankylosing spondylitis or in good health (not recorded which). The CDR3 region reads CSATGPNSPLHF. The bases are TGCAGTGCGACGGGTCCCAATTCACCCCTCCACTTT.